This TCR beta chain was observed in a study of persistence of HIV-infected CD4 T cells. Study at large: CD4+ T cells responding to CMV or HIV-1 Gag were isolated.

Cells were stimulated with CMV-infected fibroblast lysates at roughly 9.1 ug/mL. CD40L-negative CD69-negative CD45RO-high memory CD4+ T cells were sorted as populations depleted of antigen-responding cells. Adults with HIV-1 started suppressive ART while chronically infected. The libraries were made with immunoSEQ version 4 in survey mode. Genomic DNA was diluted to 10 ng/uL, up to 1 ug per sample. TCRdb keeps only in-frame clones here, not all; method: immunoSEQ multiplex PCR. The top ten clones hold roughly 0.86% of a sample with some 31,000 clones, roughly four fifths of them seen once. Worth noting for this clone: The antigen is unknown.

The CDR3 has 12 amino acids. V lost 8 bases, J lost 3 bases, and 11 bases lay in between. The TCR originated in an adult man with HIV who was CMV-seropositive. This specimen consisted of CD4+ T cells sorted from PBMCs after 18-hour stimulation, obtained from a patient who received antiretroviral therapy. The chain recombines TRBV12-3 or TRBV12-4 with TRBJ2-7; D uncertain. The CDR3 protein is CASAIVNYEQYF. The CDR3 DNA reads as TGTGCCAGCGCCATTGTAAACTACGAGCAGTACTTC.